Described below is a single TCR beta chain sequence and its context. This CDR3 spans 13 amino acids. Trimming left V 6 bases short and J 5 bases short, with 13 bases between. Here immunoSEQ multiplex PCR was the method, and the copy in TCRdb shows in-frame clones only, minus some. The sample holds some 130,000 clones; about 91% are singletons and the top ten take about 2.1%. The data stem from a study of T cell responses to AZD1222 COVID-19 vaccine. This TCR came from an adult who received the AZD1222 COVID-19 vaccine. Sequenced material: peripheral blood, taken 28 days after the second AZD1222 dose. V is TRBV12-3 or TRBV12-4 and J is TRBJ1-2, with D perhaps TRBD1 (6 bases). This chain's CDR3 is CASSPRGWYGYTF. DNA of the CDR3: TGTGCCAGCAGCCCCAGGGGATGGTATGGCTACACCTTC.